This TCR beta chain emerged from a study of identical twins. TCRdb analysed the 5' RACE reads with MiXCR anew, one entry per CDR3 protein. The table has nearly 200,000 distinct CDR3 sequences, 15% to 20% seen once. The germline V gene has CDR1 ENHRY and CDR2 SYGVKD. The CDR3 is 14 residues long. Trimming shortened V by 3 bases and J by 5 bases, and 13 bases separated the two germline ends. Study observations and caveats: Fewer insertions were carried by abundant cord blood beta clonotypes, but none was seen in memory repertoires.

As concerns this clonotype: Its specificity is unknown.

These same data were also listed under a study on T cells expressing NK-cell markers. This second study says: Seven donors tested HCMV-seropositive and one tested seronegative among the eight sequenced. The authors applied an anti-gamma-delta TCR antibody in several experiments, and it restricted sorting to alpha-beta TCR T cells. Dominant NKG2C+ clonotypes were found to form roughly 1.0-7.0% of CD8+ T cells in over five donors.

This chain joins TRBV10-3 and TRBJ2-5; tentatively, D is TRBD1 (5 bases). The sequencing input was CD8+ T cells sorted from blood. This receptor was obtained from a woman younger than 30 in good health. Written as DNA, the CDR3 is TGTGCCATCAGTGAAGAGTGGGGCCGGGAGACCCAGTACTTC. This translates into CAISEEWGRETQYF.